This TCR beta chain was identified during a study of identical twins. General study points: It was cross-sectional statistical analysis, not following the same donors, that the conclusions relied on. Twin pairs had excess sharing that was weaker in beta out-of-frame sequences.

Note on this clonotype: Its antigen is unknown.

Each CDR3 protein is one row after TCRdb ran MiXCR on the 5' RACE reads. The sample yields 1.5 million to 2 million distinct CDR3 sequences, under 35% seen once. The sample consisted of cord blood. The clonotype originates from a newborn girl in good health.

The CDR3 region has the DNA TGTGCCAGCAGCCAAGGTTTAGGGACAGGGAATGAGCAGTTCTTC. Translation: CASSQGLGTGNEQFF. The chain has TRBV3-1 and TRBJ2-1; the match to TRBD1 covers 9 bases. The CDR3 has 15 amino acids. Germline V gives CDR1 LGHDT, CDR2 YNNKEL (reference sequence). J was trimmed by 7 bases and V by 1 base; bases with no gene match: 5.